The 17 T cell receptor beta chains below were found in one sample sequenced in a study of blood T cell repertoires in COVID-19. The assay was immunoSEQ multiplex PCR, and TCRdb's table has in-frame clones only and misses some. The profile covers 200,000 to 250,000 clones, with 80% to 90% appearing a single time and 3.7% taken by the ten largest. Sequencing was performed on PBMCs or T cells enriched from blood (not recorded which). Receptor source: a woman aged 25 to 39 who had been exposed to COVID-19.

The chain joins TRBV30 to TRBJ1-2; TRBD1 matches at 7 bases. Germline CDR1 and CDR2: GTSNPN and SVGIG (reference sequence). J gave up 6 bases and V 2 bases, and 9 bases lay outside the gene matches. The CDR3 spans 14 residues. CDR3 sequence reads: CAWSLEFGTDGYTF. The CDR3 DNA follows: TGTGCCTGGAGTTTAGAATTCGGGACAGATGGCTACACCTTC.

The chain has TRBV24-1 and TRBJ2-3; D is unclear. CDR1 and CDR2 (germline): KGHDR, SFDVKD. V dropped 0 bases and J dropped 7 bases, with 7 bases sitting between them. This CDR3 has 13 residues. The CDR3 DNA reads TGTGCCACCAGTGATTTGTATACTTATACGCAGTATTTT. Translation: CATSDLYTYTQYF.

The table lists this clone with a count of one. The V call is TRBV7-9, the J call TRBJ1-1, with D possibly TRBD1 on 5 matching bases. The CDR3 is 18 amino acids. Germline CDR1 is SEHNR and CDR2 is FQNEAQ (reference sequence). Between the trimmed V and J ends, which lost 0 bases and 6 bases, there was a span of 23 bases. CDR3 sequence: CASSLAVAGGTFTAEAFF. The DNA for the CDR3 is TGTGCCAGCAGCTTAGCGGTAGCCGGGGGTACTTTTACTGCTGAAGCTTTCTTT.

The V gene is TRBV19, the J gene TRBJ2-1, with 7 bases aligning to TRBD2. Germline CDR1 LNHDA, CDR2 SQIVND (reference sequence). The CDR3 is 15 amino acids. With V trimmed by 5 bases and J by 1 base, 5 bases remained unmatched. CDR3 sequence reads: CASSPSSGSYNEQFF. CDR3 nucleotide sequence: TGTGCCAGTAGTCCGTCTAGCGGTTCCTACAATGAGCAGTTCTTC.

The chain uses TRBV27 and TRBJ1-4; 10 bases align to TRBD1. The V gene's germline CDR1 is MNHEY and CDR2 SMNVEV (reference sequence). The CDR3 spans 18 residues. Trimming at V came to 1 base and at J to 8 bases, leaving 13 bases not matched to a gene. The CDR3 sequence: CASSLYSDRGSTREKLFF. The CDR3 DNA reads TGTGCCAGCAGTTTATATTCGGACAGGGGGTCAACGAGAGAAAAACTGTTTTTT.

This chain connects TRBV20-1 to TRBJ1-2; D is ambiguous. This CDR3 is 12 amino acids long. V was trimmed by 3 bases and J by 1 base, leaving 6 bases between them. CDR1 DFQATT and CDR2 SNEGSKA come from the germline V gene (reference sequence). CDR3 region: CSASYSNYGYTF. CDR3 DNA sequence: TGCAGTGCTAGTTACAGTAACTATGGCTACACCTTC.

V and J are TRBV2 and TRBJ2-7; D might be TRBD1 (5 bases). With 2 bases removed from V and 4 bases from J, the gap between germline ends came to 9 bases. Germline CDR1 SNHLY, CDR2 FYNNEI. The CDR3 is 13 residues long. The CDR3 DNA is TGTGCCAGCAGTGAAACAGGTCCTTACGAGCAGTACTTC. This gives the protein CASSETGPYEQYF.

The chain is built from TRBV6-5 and TRBJ2-1; 15 positions agree with TRBD2. The CDR3 is 15 residues long. CDR1 MNHEY and CDR2 SVGAGI come from the germline V gene. The V and J ends lost 5 bases and 10 bases, in that order; junction bases with no gene match: 6. The DNA of the CDR3 is TGTGCCAGCAGTCGCTCCGGACTAGCGGGAGGGGAGCAGTTCTTC. Translated: CASSRSGLAGGEQFF.

CDR3 sequence reads: CASSYSARMTYEQYF. The CDR3 bases are TGTGCCAGCAGTTACTCGGCCAGGATGACCTACGAGCAGTACTTC. V usage is TRBV6-5 and J usage is TRBJ2-7; no firm D call. The CDR3 is 15 residues long. With 0 bases removed from V and 2 bases from J, the gap between germline ends came to 11 bases. The germline CDR1 and CDR2 sequences are MNHEY and SVGAGI.

V and J are TRBV4-2 and TRBJ1-2, with 11 bases lining up with TRBD1. The trim removed 4 bases at V and 8 bases at J, leaving 6 bases unmatched. This CDR3 has 14 amino acids. Looked up from germline, CDR1 is LGHNA and CDR2 is YNFKEQ. The CDR3 nucleotides are TGTGCCAGCAGCCGAGGACAGGGGGCAGGGGGCTACACCTTC. Its translation: CASSRGQGAGGYTF.

The genes are TRBV5-1 and TRBJ2-1; 7 positions match TRBD2. CDR1 is SGHRS and CDR2 is YFSETQ in the germline V gene. The V segment lost 7 bases and the J segment 8 bases; nucleotides outside the gene matches: 9. The CDR3 runs 13 residues. DNA of the CDR3: TGCGCCAGCCGGGCGGGAGTTAAGTATGAGCAGTTCTTC. Its protein product is CASRAGVKYEQFF.

The V and J genes are TRBV13 and TRBJ2-1, with 9 bases identical to TRBD2. The CDR3 has 18 amino acids. The germline CDR1 and CDR2 sequences are PRHDT and FYEKMQ (reference sequence). The V segment lost 6 bases and the J segment 4 bases; nucleotides outside the gene matches: 16. Here the CDR3 reads CASSSPNPGLAVYNEQFF. Written as DNA, the CDR3 is TGTGCCAGCAGTTCTCCTAACCCGGGACTAGCAGTATACAATGAGCAGTTCTTC.

This clone was observed a handful of times. The V and J genes are TRBV6-5 and TRBJ1-1; D may be TRBD1 (5 bases). This CDR3 spans 14 amino acids. Germline lookup yields CDR1 MNHEY and CDR2 SVGAGI. V lost 4 bases to trimming and J lost 1 base, with 10 bases between them. The CDR3: CASSLGGTNTEAFF. The DNA of the CDR3 is TGTGCCAGCAGTTTGGGAGGGACGAACACTGAAGCTTTCTTT.

The genes are TRBV3-1 (or the pseudogene TRBV3-2) and TRBJ1-2, with 7 bases lining up with TRBD1. This CDR3 is 13 amino acids long. V was clipped by 3 bases and J by 8 bases; unmatched bases: 6. The germline gives CDR1 LGHDT, CDR2 YNNKEL (reference sequence). The CDR3 sequence: CASSQTGLNGYTF. The CDR3 region has the DNA TGTGCCAGCAGCCAGACAGGGCTTAACGGCTACACCTTC.

J is TRBJ2-7 and V is TRBV7-9, with 8 bases matching TRBD2. Germline V gene sequence: CDR1 SEHNR, CDR2 FQNEAQ (reference sequence). This CDR3 has 17 amino acids. The junction had 10 bases not matched to a gene; V was cut back by 2 bases and J by 1 base. This chain's CDR3 is CASSLYPRGGASYEQYF. The CDR3 DNA sequence: TGTGCCAGCAGCTTATACCCCCGGGGGGGCGCTTCCTACGAGCAGTACTTC.

The chain employs TRBV5-4 and TRBJ2-7; D is unresolved. This CDR3 region has 14 residues. V gave up 4 bases and J gave up 2 bases, with 13 bases separating them. CDR1 is SGHNT, CDR2 YYREEE, per germline (reference sequence). The CDR3 coding sequence is TGTGCCAGCAGCCCGCCACATAATCCCTACGAGCAGTACTTC. Translation: CASSPPHNPYEQYF.

With regard to this clone: The junction and the germline gene differ at one end; a read error may be behind it. The rearrangement links TRBV6-1 to TRBJ1-4; possibly TRBD1 for D (6 bases). Germline CDR1 and CDR2: MNHNS and SASEGT. This CDR3 contains 16 residues. CDR3 coding DNA: TGTGCCAGCAGTGAAACAGGGACACATGCTTCCTGGGATTGTCTTTTT. Translation gives CASSETGTHASWDCLF.